These 26 T cell receptor beta chains originate from one sample sequenced in a study of a mutant IDH1 vaccine in newly diagnosed glioma. Specified time point: baseline, week 1 (first vaccination visit). The treatment: pre-vaccination baseline after standard-of-care therapy. Generated by immunoSEQ multiplex PCR, the TCRdb table keeps only in-frame clones and is missing some. The repertoire holds roughly 84,000 clones, with 82% as singletons. Sequencing used PBMCs, obtained from a glioma patient treated with radiotherapy, temozolomide or both. Source of these receptors: a man aged 40-55 years with glioma. Some clones in this sample may be carry-over from other donors' samples.

V usage is TRBV5-1 and J usage is TRBJ1-4; D uncertain. The CDR3 sequence is 13 residues long. V was trimmed by 4 bases and J by 4 bases, leaving 8 bases between them. In germline, CDR1 is SGHRS, CDR2 YFSETQ. The DNA for the CDR3 is TGCGCCAGCAGCCCCGGAAATAATGAAAAACTGTTTTTT. Protein sequence: CASSPGNNEKLFF.

The chain employs TRBV5-1 and TRBJ2-7; 9 bases map to TRBD2. This CDR3 region has 18 residues. Germline lookup yields CDR1 SGHRS and CDR2 YFSETQ. The V and J ends lost 0 bases and 0 bases, in that order; junction bases with no gene match: 10. The CDR3 sequence is CASSLAPSQAGGSYEQYF. Written as DNA, the CDR3 is TGCGCCAGCAGCTTGGCCCCATCGCAAGCGGGGGGCTCCTACGAGCAGTACTTC.

The chain employs TRBV7-9 and TRBJ1-1; no firm D call. The CDR3 consists of 15 residues. Trimming left V 3 bases short and J 4 bases short, with 15 bases between. Per the germline V gene, CDR1 is SEHNR and CDR2 is FQNEAQ (reference sequence). DNA of the CDR3: TGTGCCAGCAGCTTGGGAGATAGGAGAGGCACTGAAGCTTTCTTT. Translating it yields CASSLGDRRGTEAFF. The variable domain in full, completed from reference TRBV7-9 and TRBJ1-1, reads DTGVSQNPRHKITKRGQNVTFRCDPISEHNRLYWYRQTLGQGPEFLTYFQNEAQLEKSRLLSDRFSAERPKGSFSTLEIQRTEQGDSAMYLCASSLGDRRGTEAFFGQGTRLTVV.

V is TRBV4-2 and J is TRBJ2-3; perhaps TRBD2 as D (7 bases). With 1 base removed from V and 5 bases from J, the gap between germline ends came to 10 bases. The CDR3 runs to 14 residues. Looked up from germline, CDR1 is LGHNA and CDR2 is YNFKEQ. The chain's CDR3 is CASSQVGGQDTQYF. CDR3 sequence (DNA): TGTGCCAGCAGCCAAGTCGGGGGGCAAGATACGCAGTATTTT.

This clone has only one observation. This sequence joins TRBV30 and TRBJ1-5; 7 bases align to TRBD1. The CDR3 has 13 residues. CDR1 and CDR2 from the germline V gene are GTSNPN and SVGIG (reference sequence). V trimming: 2 bases; J trimming: 7 bases; junction bases outside the gene matches: 5. The CDR3 DNA reads as TGTGCCTGGAGTCGAGGGGGCGGACAGCCCCAGCATTTT. Its protein product is CAWSRGGGQPQHF.

This sequence joins TRBV7-6 and TRBJ2-5; D not resolved. From germline, CDR1 is SGHVS and CDR2 FNYEAQ. This CDR3 is 13 amino acids long. V lost 1 base and J lost 9, with 12 bases in between. In DNA, the CDR3 is TGTGCCAGCAGCTTAGAGGCTCCCCAGGCCCAGTACTTC. The encoded protein is CASSLEAPQAQYF. The full variable domain, completed using reference TRBV7-6 and TRBJ2-5, is GAGVSQSPRYKVTKRGQDVALRCDPISGHVSLYWYRQALGQGPEFLTYFNYEAQQDKSGLPNDRFSAERPEGSISTLTIQRTEQRDSAMYRCASSLEAPQAQYFGPGTRLLVL.

This clone was observed a handful of times. The rearrangement links TRBV27 to TRBJ2-7, with D perhaps TRBD2 (7 bases). Trimming pared 6 bases from V and 2 bases from J, leaving 14 bases between. The CDR3 consists of 14 residues. The V gene's germline CDR1 is MNHEY and CDR2 SMNVEV (reference sequence). The CDR3 sequence: CASSRRGAAYEQYF. Here the CDR3 DNA reads TGTGCCAGCAGCCGTCGGGGGGCGGCCTACGAGCAGTACTTC.

The count of this clone is one. Its ends do not fully match the called genes, so a read error is possible. The V gene is TRBV19, the J gene TRBJ2-6; tentatively, D is TRBD1 (5 bases). This CDR3 has 16 residues. CDR1 and CDR2 from the germline V gene are LNHDA and SQIVND (reference sequence). In DNA, the CDR3 is TGTGCCAGTAGGATAGGGGCATACTCTGGGGCCAACGTCCTGACTTTC. Protein sequence: CASRIGAYSGANVLTF.

The chain is built from TRBV7-6 and TRBJ2-7; D possibly matches TRBD1 or TRBD2 (6 bases each). CDR3 size: 15 residues. CDR1 and CDR2 from the germline V gene are SGHVS and FNYEAQ. Trimming took off 1 base at V and 2 bases at J, with 12 bases between the two ends. The CDR3 spells CASSLDGGHTYEQYF. For the CDR3, the DNA is TGTGCCAGCAGCTTAGACGGGGGACACACCTACGAGCAGTACTTC.

Concerning this clone: Other DNA sequences in this specimen translate into the identical CDR3. The rearrangement links TRBV5-1 to TRBJ2-7, with TRBD2 as a possible D gene (6 bases). V lost 0 bases and J lost 4, with 14 bases in between. The CDR3 runs to 15 residues. CDR1 is SGHRS and CDR2 is YFSETQ in the germline V gene. CDR3 coding DNA: TGCGCCAGCAGCTTGGGCCACCGGGACTTATACGAGCAGTACTTC. Its translation is CASSLGHRDLYEQYF. Looking up the rest from reference TRBV5-1 and TRBJ2-7 gives the full variable domain: KAGVTQTPRYLIKTRGQQVTLSCSPISGHRSVSWYQQTPGQGLQFLFEYFSETQRNKGNFPGRFSGRQFSNSRSEMNVSTLELGDSALYLCASSLGHRDLYEQYFGPGTRLTVT.

This chain connects TRBV6-5 to TRBJ2-7; 7 bases align to TRBD2. Trimming at V came to 8 bases and at J to 1 base, leaving 8 bases not matched to a gene. Germline V gene data show CDR1 as MNHEY and CDR2 as SVGAGI. The length of the CDR3 is 14 residues. CDR3 in DNA: TGTGCCAGCCGGGAGGCGAGGGAGTCCTACGAGCAGTACTTC. It specifies CASREARESYEQYF.

The chain carries TRBV11-2 and TRBJ1-2; TRBD1 might be the D (6 bases). V lost 11 bases and J lost 3, with 7 bases in between. The CDR3 is 10 amino acids. CDR1 is SGHAT, CDR2 FQNNGV, per germline. The CDR3 spells CAAGDYGYTF. The CDR3 coding sequence is TGTGCCGCAGGGGACTATGGCTACACCTTC.

This clone was observed a single time. The chain joins TRBV2 to TRBJ1-1; D is ambiguous. Germline values: CDR1 SNHLY, CDR2 FYNNEI. There are 12 residues in the CDR3. The V end lost 4 bases, the J end lost 7 bases, and 10 bases lay between the germline ends. CDR3: CASSVGQLEAFF. The CDR3 DNA reads TGTGCCAGCAGTGTTGGCCAACTTGAAGCTTTCTTT.

This chain connects TRBV9 to TRBJ2-2; D perhaps matches TRBD2 (5 bases). The germline V and J ends were trimmed by 0 bases and 7 bases, with 10 bases remaining between them. This CDR3 has 14 amino acids. Per germline, CDR1 SGDLS and CDR2 YYNGEE. DNA for the CDR3: TGTGCCAGCAGCGTAGCCGGGAATAGCGGGGAGCTGTTTTTT. Amino acids: CASSVAGNSGELFF.

This sequence joins TRBV4-1 and TRBJ1-2, with a weak D call TRBD1 (5 bases). The CDR3 spans 14 residues. The ends were cut back, 3 bases at V and 5 bases at J, with 13 bases in the middle. Germline V gives CDR1 MGHRA, CDR2 YSYEKL. The CDR3 protein is CASSHQGRRYGYTF. CDR3 nucleotides: TGCGCCAGCAGCCATCAGGGAAGGAGATATGGCTACACCTTC.

This sequence joins TRBV11-2 and TRBJ2-5, with a weak D call TRBD1 (5 bases). V was trimmed by 5 bases and J by 5 bases, leaving 24 bases between them. In germline, CDR1 is SGHAT, CDR2 FQNNGV. This CDR3 is 17 amino acids long. CDR3 residues: CASSLLGRGRAEETQYF. CDR3 in DNA: TGTGCCAGCAGCCTCTTGGGCAGAGGCAGGGCGGAGGAGACCCAGTACTTC. The whole variable domain, remainder taken from reference TRBV11-2 and TRBJ2-5, is EAGVAQSPRYKIIEKRQSVAFWCNPISGHATLYWYQQILGQGPKLLIQFQNNGVVDDSQLPKDRFSAERLKGVDSTLKIQPAKLEDSAVYLCASSLLGRGRAEETQYFGPGTRLLVL.

The V and J genes are TRBV6-1 and TRBJ2-1, with D perhaps matching TRBD1 (6 bases). CDR3 length: 14 amino acids. From germline, CDR1 is MNHNS and CDR2 SASEGT. V was cut by 7 bases and J by 6 bases, with 16 bases left in between. The CDR3 loop is CASTTPGHGNEQFF. The CDR3 DNA is TGTGCCAGCACAACCCCGGGACATGGCAATGAGCAGTTCTTC.

The chain links TRBV6-4 to TRBJ1-5, with 7 nucleotides matching TRBD1. The germline gives CDR1 MRHNA, CDR2 SNTAGT. Germline trimming cut 3 bases from V and 4 bases from J; bases unmatched to any gene: 6. This CDR3 region has 15 residues. The CDR3 loop is CASSELTGTNQPQHF. CDR3 DNA sequence: TGTGCCAGCAGTGAATTGACAGGGACGAATCAGCCCCAGCATTTT.

The chain carries TRBV5-6 and TRBJ1-2, with D possibly matching TRBD1 (6 bases). This CDR3 region has 13 residues. V was clipped by 0 bases and J by 7 bases, with 10 bases between them. Germline-derived CDR1 and CDR2 are SGHDT and YYEEEE. In DNA form, the CDR3 reads TGTGCCAGCAGCTTGGGGGGGGCCTCTGGCTACACCTTC. Translated: CASSLGGASGYTF.

The chain's CDR3 is CAISGGPEAFF. CDR3 in DNA: TGTGCCATCAGTGGGGGTCCTGAAGCTTTCTTT. J is TRBJ1-1 and V is TRBV10-3; unclear D gene. V was clipped by 4 bases and J by 6 bases, with 6 bases between them. The germline V gene has CDR1 ENHRY and CDR2 SYGVKD. The CDR3 contains 11 residues.

This clone occurred a few times. J is TRBJ1-2 and V is TRBV30; D is unresolved. CDR1 and CDR2 (germline): GTSNPN, SVGIG (reference sequence). Between the trimmed V and J ends, which lost 3 bases and 5 bases, there was a span of 16 bases. The CDR3 runs 14 residues. DNA for the CDR3: TGTGCCTGGAGCTTGGACGGTCTTCGGTATGGCTACACCTTC. It encodes CAWSLDGLRYGYTF.

Only one count was recorded for this clone. This chain joins TRBV6-1 and TRBJ2-3; no reliable D call. Germline-derived CDR1 and CDR2 are MNHNS and SASEGT. The CDR3 runs 15 residues. Trimming left V 0 bases short and J 0 bases short, with 7 bases between. The CDR3 spells CASSEAGFSTDTQYF. The CDR3 DNA follows: TGTGCCAGCAGTGAAGCAGGTTTTAGCACAGATACGCAGTATTTT.

This clone has a handful of counts. The V call is TRBV9, the J call TRBJ1-2; a weak D match, TRBD1 (5 bases). The V gene lost 3 bases and the J gene lost 7 bases, with 19 bases spanning the gap. The germline V gene encodes CDR1 SGDLS and CDR2 YYNGEE. The CDR3 covers 15 residues. CDR3 loop: CASSAGTGGAFGYTF. CDR3 nucleotide sequence: TGTGCCAGCAGCGCTGGGACGGGAGGCGCCTTTGGCTACACCTTC.

This clone occurred once. This chain connects TRBV10-3 to TRBJ2-7; weak D call: TRBD1 (5 bases). The CDR3 has 11 residues. From germline, CDR1 is ENHRY and CDR2 SYGVKD. V was pared by 8 bases and J by 7 bases, with 12 bases between. The CDR3 DNA reads as TGTGCCATCTCGTTGGGGCAGGAGCAGTACTTC. As protein: CAISLGQEQYF.

V and J are TRBV7-2 and TRBJ2-7; tentative D call: TRBD1 (6 bases). CDR3 length: 15 amino acids. Germline V gene sequence: CDR1 SGHTA, CDR2 FQGNSA. V dropped 2 bases and J dropped 2 bases, with 13 bases sitting between them. This CDR3 reads CASSLRGKQAYEQYF. CDR3 nucleotide sequence: TGTGCCAGCAGCTTAAGGGGGAAACAGGCCTACGAGCAGTACTTC. The full variable domain, rest sourced from reference TRBV7-2 and TRBJ2-7, is GAGVSQSPSNKVTEKGKDVELRCDPISGHTALYWYRQSLGQGLEFLIYFQGNSAPDKSGLPSDRFSAERTGGSVSTLTIQRTQQEDSAVYLCASSLRGKQAYEQYFGPGTRLTVT.

The sample holds a few counts of this clone. This chain links TRBV10-3 with TRBJ1-2; perhaps TRBD1 as D (5 bases). Germline V gene sequence: CDR1 ENHRY, CDR2 SYGVKD. This CDR3 comprises 15 residues. The V gene lost 0 bases and the J gene lost 4 bases, with 12 bases spanning the gap. In nucleotides, the CDR3 is TGTGCCATCAGTGAGTCTGGAGGGGCTGGCTATGGCTACACCTTC. It encodes CAISESGGAGYGYTF.